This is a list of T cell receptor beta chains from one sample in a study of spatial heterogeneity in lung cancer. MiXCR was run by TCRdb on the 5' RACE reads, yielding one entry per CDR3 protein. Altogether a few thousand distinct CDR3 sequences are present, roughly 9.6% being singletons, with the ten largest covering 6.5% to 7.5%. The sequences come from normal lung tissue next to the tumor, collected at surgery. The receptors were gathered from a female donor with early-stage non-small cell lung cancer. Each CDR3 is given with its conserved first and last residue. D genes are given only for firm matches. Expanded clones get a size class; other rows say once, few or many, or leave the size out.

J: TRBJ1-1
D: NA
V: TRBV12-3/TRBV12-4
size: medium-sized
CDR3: CASSPPNTEAFF
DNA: TGTGCCAGCAGTCCCCCGAACACTGAAGCTTTCTTT

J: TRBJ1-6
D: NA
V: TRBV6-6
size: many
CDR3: CASSDTADNSPLHF
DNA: TGTGCCAGCAGTGATACTGCTGATAATTCACCCCTCCACTTT

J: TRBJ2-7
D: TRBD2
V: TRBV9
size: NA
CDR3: CTSSLASGLYEQYF
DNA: TGTACCAGCAGCTTGGCTAGCGGTTTATACGAGCAGTACTTC

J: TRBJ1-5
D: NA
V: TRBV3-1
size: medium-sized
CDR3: CASSGGGNSNQPQHF
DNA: TGTGCCAGCAGCGGCGGGGGAAATAGCAATCAGCCCCAGCATTTT

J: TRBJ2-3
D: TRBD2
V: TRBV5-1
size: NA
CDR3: CASSSSFAGASDTQYF
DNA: TGCGCCAGCAGCTCCTCCTTCGCGGGAGCTTCAGATACGCAGTATTTT

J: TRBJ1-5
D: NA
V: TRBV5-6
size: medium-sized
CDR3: CASSSGPRIVEPQHF
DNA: TGTGCCAGCAGCTCGGGACCGAGAATTGTAGAGCCCCAGCATTTT

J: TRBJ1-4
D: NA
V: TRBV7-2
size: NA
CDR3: CASSPDREKLFF
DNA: TGTGCCAGCAGCCCGGACCGGGAAAAACTGTTTTTT

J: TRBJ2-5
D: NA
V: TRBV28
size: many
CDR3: CASRPGGRETQYF
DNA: TGTGCCAGCAGGCCCGGAGGGCGAGAGACCCAGTACTTC

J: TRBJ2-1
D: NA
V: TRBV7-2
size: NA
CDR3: CASRKQGTYNEQFF
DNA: TGTGCCAGCAGAAAACAGGGGACTTACAATGAGCAGTTCTTC

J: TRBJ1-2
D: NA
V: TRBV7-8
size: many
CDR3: CASSVAFQGGYGYTF
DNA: TGTGCCAGCAGCGTTGCGTTCCAGGGCGGCTATGGCTACACCTTC

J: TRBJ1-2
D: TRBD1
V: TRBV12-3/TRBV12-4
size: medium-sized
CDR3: CASSLAGTGVGYTF
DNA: TGTGCCAGCAGTTTAGCAGGGACAGGGGTAGGCTACACCTTC

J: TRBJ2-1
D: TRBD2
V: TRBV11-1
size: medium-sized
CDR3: CASSLGTSGYNEQFF
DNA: TGTGCCAGCAGCTTAGGAACTAGCGGTTACAATGAGCAGTTCTTC

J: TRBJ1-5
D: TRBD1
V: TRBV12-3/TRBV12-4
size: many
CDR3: CASRQDRDQPQHF
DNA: TGTGCCAGCAGACAAGACAGGGACCAGCCCCAGCATTTT

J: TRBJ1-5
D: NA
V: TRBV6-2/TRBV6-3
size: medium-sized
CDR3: CASSTGGTHNQPQHF
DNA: TGTGCCAGCAGCACCGGCGGGACCCACAATCAGCCCCAGCATTTT

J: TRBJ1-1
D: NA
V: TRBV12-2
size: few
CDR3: CASRHRQSPMNTEAFF
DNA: TGTGCAAGTCGCCACCGACAGTCCCCTATGAACACTGAAGCTTTCTTT

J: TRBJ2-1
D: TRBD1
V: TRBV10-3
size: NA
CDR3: CAIRTGTDNEQFF
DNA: TGTGCCATCAGGACCGGGACAGACAATGAGCAGTTCTTC

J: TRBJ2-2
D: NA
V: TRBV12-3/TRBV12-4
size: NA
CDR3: CASSFRGGGLPTGELFF
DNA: TGTGCCAGCAGTTTCCGAGGCGGAGGGCTACCAACCGGGGAGCTGTTTTTT

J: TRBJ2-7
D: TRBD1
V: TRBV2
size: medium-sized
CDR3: CAINPGQIDYEQYF
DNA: TGTGCCATCAATCCGGGACAGATAGACTACGAGCAGTACTTC

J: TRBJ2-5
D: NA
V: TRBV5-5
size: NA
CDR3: CASSPSGVQGRQETQYF
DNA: TGTGCCAGCAGCCCCAGCGGAGTACAGGGGAGGCAAGAGACCCAGTACTTC

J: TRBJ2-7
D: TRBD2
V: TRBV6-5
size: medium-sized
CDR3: CASSYVVAGEIAYEQYF
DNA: TGTGCCAGCAGTTACGTGGTAGCGGGAGAGATAGCCTACGAGCAGTACTTC

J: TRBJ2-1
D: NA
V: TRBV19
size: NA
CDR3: CASSMGGSSYNEQFF
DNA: TGTGCCAGTAGTATGGGGGGTAGCTCCTACAATGAGCAGTTCTTC

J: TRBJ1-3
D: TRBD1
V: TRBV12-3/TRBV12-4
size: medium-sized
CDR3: CVSRLRGQSGNTIYF
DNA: TGTGTCAGCAGACTAAGGGGGCAGTCTGGAAACACCATATATTTT

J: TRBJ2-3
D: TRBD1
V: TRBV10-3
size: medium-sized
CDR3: CASSGGQPSTDTQYF
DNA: TGTGCCAGCTCTGGGGGACAGCCTAGCACAGATACGCAGTATTTT

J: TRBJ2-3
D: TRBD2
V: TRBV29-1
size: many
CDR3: CSAGGAASTDTQYF
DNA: TGCAGCGCGGGGGGGGCCGCTAGCACAGATACGCAGTATTTT

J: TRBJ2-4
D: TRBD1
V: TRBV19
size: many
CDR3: CASSAHVGQGALDIQYF
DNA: TGTGCCAGTAGTGCCCATGTGGGACAGGGGGCTCTGGACATTCAGTACTTC

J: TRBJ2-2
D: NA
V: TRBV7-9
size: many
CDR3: CASSLIGTGERFF
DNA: TGTGCCAGCAGCTTAATCGGCACCGGGGAGCGGTTTTTT

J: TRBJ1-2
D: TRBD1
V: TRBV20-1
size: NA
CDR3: CSARGLDRAYGYTF
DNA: TGCAGTGCTAGAGGCCTGGACAGGGCTTACGGCTACACCTTC

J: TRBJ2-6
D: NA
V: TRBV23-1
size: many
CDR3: CASSRWGRKANVLTF
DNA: TGCGCCAGCAGTCGTTGGGGGCGAAAGGCCAACGTCCTGACTTTC

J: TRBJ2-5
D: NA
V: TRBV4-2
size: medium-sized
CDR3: CASSQEGGAQETQYF
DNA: TGTGCCAGCAGCCAAGAGGGGGGGGCCCAAGAGACCCAGTACTTC

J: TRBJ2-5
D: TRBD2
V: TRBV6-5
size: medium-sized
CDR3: CASSPSGLAGGRETQYF
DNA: TGTGCCAGCAGTCCTTCGGGACTAGCGGGGGGACGAGAGACCCAGTACTTC

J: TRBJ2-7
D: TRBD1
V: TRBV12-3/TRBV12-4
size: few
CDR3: CASRPSGGHEQYF
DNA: TGTGCCAGCAGGCCCTCAGGGGGTCACGAGCAGTACTTC

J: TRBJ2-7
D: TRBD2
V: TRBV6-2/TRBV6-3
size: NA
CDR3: CASSTEREDGYEQYF
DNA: TGTGCCAGCAGTACGGAGCGGGAGGATGGATACGAGCAGTACTTC

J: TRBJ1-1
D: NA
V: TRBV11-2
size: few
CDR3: CASSLDLVENTEAFF
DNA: TGTGCCAGCAGCTTAGATCTGGTCGAGAACACTGAAGCTTTCTTT

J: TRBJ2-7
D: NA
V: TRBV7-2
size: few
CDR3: CASSPQEGSLYEQYF
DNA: TGTGCCAGCAGCCCCCAGGAGGGTAGCCTCTACGAGCAGTACTTC

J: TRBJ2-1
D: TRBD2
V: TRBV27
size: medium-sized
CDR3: CASSFPKRGKVF
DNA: TGTGCCAGCAGTTTCCCCAAGCGGGGGAAGGTCTTC